This T cell receptor (beta chain) was observed in a study of ipilimumab plus nivolumab after autologous stem cell transplantation. Study summary: The DLBCL cohort had primary refractory and relapsed disease, with 18-month progression-free survival of roughly 86% and 30%. Findings of the study overall: TCR repertoire, Treg phenotype and gut microbiota reportedly support more study of this approach.

Starting 14 to 28 days after autologous transplant, ipilimumab 1 mg/kg was given. Patients received nivolumab 3 mg/kg at weeks 1, 4, 7, 10, then fortnightly to week 26. Only in-frame clones appear in the TCRdb table, and some are missing; sequencing was by immunoSEQ multiplex PCR. The sample holds roughly 25,000 clones; roughly 86% are singletons and the top ten take roughly 5.5%. CDR1 and CDR2 (germline): LNHDA, SQIVND (reference sequence). CDR3 length: 13 residues. J was trimmed by 6 bases and V by 5 bases; bases with no gene match: 3. Note on this clone: Its specificity is not known.

The rearrangement links TRBV19 to TRBJ2-2; 7 nucleotides align to TRBD1. This specimen consisted of PBMCs, obtained in a trial of ipilimumab plus nivolumab as post-transplant consolidation. The TCR sequence derives from a male donor with diffuse large B-cell lymphoma. DNA for the CDR3: TGTGCCAGTAGTGTGACAGGGTCCGGGGAGCTGTTTTTT. Its protein product is CASSVTGSGELFF. The entire variable domain, with the rest obtained from reference TRBV19 and TRBJ2-2, is as follows: DGGITQSPKYLFRKEGQNVTLSCEQNLNHDAMYWYRQDPGQGLRLIYYSQIVNDFQKGDIAEGYSVSREKKESFPLTVTSAQKNPTAFYLCASSVTGSGELFFGEGSRLTVL.